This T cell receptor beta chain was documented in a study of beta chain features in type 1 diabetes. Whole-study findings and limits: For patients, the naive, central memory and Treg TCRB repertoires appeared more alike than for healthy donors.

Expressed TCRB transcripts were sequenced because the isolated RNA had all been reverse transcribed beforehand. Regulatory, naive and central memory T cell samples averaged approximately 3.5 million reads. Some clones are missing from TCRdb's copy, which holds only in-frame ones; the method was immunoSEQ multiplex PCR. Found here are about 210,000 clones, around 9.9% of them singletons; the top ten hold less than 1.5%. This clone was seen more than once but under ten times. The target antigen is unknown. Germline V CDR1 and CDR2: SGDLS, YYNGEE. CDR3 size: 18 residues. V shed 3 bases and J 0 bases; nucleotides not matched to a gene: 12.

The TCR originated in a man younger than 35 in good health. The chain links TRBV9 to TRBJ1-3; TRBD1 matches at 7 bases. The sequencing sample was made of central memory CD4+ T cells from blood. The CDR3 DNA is TGTGCCAGCAGCGACCCCAGGGGGTCCCCTTACTCTGGAAACACCATATATTTT. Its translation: CASSDPRGSPYSGNTIYF.